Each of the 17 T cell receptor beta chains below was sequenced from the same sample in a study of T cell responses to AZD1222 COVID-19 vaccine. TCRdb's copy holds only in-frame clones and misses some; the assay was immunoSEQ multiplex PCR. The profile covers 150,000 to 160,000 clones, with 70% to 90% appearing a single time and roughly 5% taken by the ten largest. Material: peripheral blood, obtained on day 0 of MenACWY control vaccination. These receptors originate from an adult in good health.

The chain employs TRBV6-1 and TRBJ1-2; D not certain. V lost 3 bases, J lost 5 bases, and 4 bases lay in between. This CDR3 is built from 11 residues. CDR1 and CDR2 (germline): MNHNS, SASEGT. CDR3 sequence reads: CASSDLYGYTF. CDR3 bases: TGTGCCAGCAGTGACCTTTATGGCTACACCTTC.

The CDR3 here is CASSITAGTDTQYF. CDR3 DNA sequence: TGTGCCAGTAGTATCACGGCAGGGACAGATACGCAGTATTTT. V is TRBV19 and J is TRBJ2-3; perhaps TRBD1 as D (5 bases). The CDR3 extends over 14 amino acids. CDR1 and CDR2 (germline): LNHDA, SQIVND (reference sequence). V was clipped by 3 bases and J by 3 bases, with 10 bases between them.

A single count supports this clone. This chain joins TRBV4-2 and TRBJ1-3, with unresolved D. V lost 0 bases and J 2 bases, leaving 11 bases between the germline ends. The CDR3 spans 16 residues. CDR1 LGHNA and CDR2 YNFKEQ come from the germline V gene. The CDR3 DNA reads TGTGCCAGCAGCCAAGATAGGGCAGAGGCTGGAAACACCATATATTTT. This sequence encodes CASSQDRAEAGNTIYF.

CDR3 amino acids: CASSFRQGSTEAFF. CDR3 in DNA: TGTGCCAGCAGCTTCAGACAGGGTAGCACTGAAGCTTTCTTT. V gene TRBV11-2 combines with J gene TRBJ1-1; 7 nucleotides match TRBD1. CDR3 length: 14 amino acids. V lost 3 bases, J lost 4 bases, and 5 bases stayed unmatched. The germline V gene encodes CDR1 SGHAT and CDR2 FQNNGV.

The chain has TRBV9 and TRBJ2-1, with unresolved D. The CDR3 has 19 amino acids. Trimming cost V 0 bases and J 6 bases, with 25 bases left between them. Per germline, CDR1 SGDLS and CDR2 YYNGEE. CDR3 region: CASSVEARQDRSARNEQFF. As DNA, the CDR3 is TGTGCCAGCAGCGTAGAGGCGAGGCAGGATCGAAGTGCCCGCAATGAGCAGTTCTTC. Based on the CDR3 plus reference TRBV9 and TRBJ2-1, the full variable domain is DSGVTQTPKHLITATGQRVTLRCSPRSGDLSVYWYQQSLDQGLQFLIQYYNGEERAKGNILERFSAQQFPDLHSELNLSSLELGDSALYFCASSVEARQDRSARNEQFFGPGTRLTVL.

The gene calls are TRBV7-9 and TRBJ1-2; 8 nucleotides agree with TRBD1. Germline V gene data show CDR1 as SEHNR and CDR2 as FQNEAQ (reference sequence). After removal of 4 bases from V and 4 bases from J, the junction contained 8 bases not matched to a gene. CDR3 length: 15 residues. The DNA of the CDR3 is TGTGCCAGCAGCTCCAGGACAGGGTCGGGCTATGGCTACACCTTC. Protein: CASSSRTGSGYGYTF.

CDR3: CSVVRDVGDEKLFF. As DNA, the CDR3 is TGCAGCGTGGTTAGAGACGTGGGGGATGAAAAACTGTTTTTT. The chain joins TRBV29-1 to TRBJ1-4; tentative D call: TRBD1 (5 bases). The ends were cut back, 6 bases at V and 6 bases at J, with 17 bases in the middle. The CDR3 runs 14 residues. Germline V gene data show CDR1 as SQVTM and CDR2 as ANQGSEA. The whole variable domain, filled in from reference TRBV29-1 and TRBJ1-4, reads SAVISQKPSRDICQRGTSLTIQCQVDSQVTMMFWYRQQPGQSLTLIATANQGSEATYESGFVIDKFPISRPNLTFSTLTVSNMSPEDSSIYLCSVVRDVGDEKLFFGSGTQLSVL.

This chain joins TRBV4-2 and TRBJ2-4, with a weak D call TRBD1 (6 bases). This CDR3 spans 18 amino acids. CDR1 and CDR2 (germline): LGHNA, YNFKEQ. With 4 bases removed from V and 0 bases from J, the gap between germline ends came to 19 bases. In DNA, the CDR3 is TGTGCCAGCAGCCCCCTGGGATGGCCAGGGGTAGCCAAAAACATTCAGTACTTC. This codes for CASSPLGWPGVAKNIQYF.

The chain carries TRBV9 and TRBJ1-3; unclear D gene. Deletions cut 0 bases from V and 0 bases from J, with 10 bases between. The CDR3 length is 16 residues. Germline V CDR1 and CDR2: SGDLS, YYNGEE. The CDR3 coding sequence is TGTGCCAGCAGCGTAGAGGCCGGGATCTCTGGAAACACCATATATTTT. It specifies CASSVEAGISGNTIYF.

This chain's CDR3 is CASSDTWGRDGYTF. CDR3 bases: TGTGCCAGCAGTGATACGTGGGGGCGCGATGGCTACACCTTC. The V call is TRBV6-1, the J call TRBJ1-2; D is possibly TRBD1 (6 bases). In germline, CDR1 is MNHNS, CDR2 SASEGT. CDR3 size: 14 residues. Trimming pared 3 bases from V and 6 bases from J, leaving 14 bases between.

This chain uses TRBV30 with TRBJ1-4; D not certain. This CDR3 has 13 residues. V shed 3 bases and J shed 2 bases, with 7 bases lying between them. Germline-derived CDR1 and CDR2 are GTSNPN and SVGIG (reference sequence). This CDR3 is CAWSEETNEKLFF. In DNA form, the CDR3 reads TGTGCCTGGAGCGAGGAGACTAATGAAAAACTGTTTTTT.

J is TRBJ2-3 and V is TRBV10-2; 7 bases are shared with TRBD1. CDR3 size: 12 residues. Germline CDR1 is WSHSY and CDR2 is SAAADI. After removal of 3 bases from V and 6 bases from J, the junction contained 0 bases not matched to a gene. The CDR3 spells CASSEQGDTQYF. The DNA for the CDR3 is TGCGCCAGCAGTGAACAGGGGGATACGCAGTATTTT.

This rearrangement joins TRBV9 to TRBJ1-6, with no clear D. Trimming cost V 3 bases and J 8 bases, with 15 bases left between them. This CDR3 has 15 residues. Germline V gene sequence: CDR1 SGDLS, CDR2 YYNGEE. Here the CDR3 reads CASSAGPHGDSPLHF. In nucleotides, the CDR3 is TGTGCCAGCAGCGCCGGGCCGCATGGGGATTCACCCCTCCACTTT.

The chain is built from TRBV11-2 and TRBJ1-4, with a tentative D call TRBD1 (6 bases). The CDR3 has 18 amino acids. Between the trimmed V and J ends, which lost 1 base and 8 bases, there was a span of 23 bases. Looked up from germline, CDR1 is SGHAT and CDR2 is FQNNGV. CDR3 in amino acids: CASSLAGARLEGGEKLFF. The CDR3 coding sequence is TGTGCCAGCAGCTTAGCGGGTGCACGACTCGAAGGGGGGGAAAAACTGTTTTTT.

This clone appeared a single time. CDR3 sequence (DNA): TGTGCCAGCAGTTATACTGAACTAGCTAGCTTAGATACGCAGTATTTT. Translating it yields CASSYTELASLDTQYF. The chain links TRBV6-5 to TRBJ2-3; a weak D match, TRBD2 (6 bases). In germline, CDR1 is MNHEY, CDR2 SVGAGI. The CDR3 covers 16 residues. Trimming pared 3 bases from V and 5 bases from J, leaving 18 bases between.

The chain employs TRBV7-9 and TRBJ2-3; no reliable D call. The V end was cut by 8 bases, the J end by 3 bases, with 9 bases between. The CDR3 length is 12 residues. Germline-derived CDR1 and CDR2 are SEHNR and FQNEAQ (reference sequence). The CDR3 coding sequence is TGTGCCAGCGGTCTAAATACAGATACGCAGTATTTT. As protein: CASGLNTDTQYF.

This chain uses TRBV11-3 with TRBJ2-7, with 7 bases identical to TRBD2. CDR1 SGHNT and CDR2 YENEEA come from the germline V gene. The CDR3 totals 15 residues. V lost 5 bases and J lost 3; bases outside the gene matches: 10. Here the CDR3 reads CASSPKRGGIYEQYF. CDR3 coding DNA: TGTGCCAGCAGCCCGAAGCGGGGAGGGATCTACGAGCAGTACTTC.